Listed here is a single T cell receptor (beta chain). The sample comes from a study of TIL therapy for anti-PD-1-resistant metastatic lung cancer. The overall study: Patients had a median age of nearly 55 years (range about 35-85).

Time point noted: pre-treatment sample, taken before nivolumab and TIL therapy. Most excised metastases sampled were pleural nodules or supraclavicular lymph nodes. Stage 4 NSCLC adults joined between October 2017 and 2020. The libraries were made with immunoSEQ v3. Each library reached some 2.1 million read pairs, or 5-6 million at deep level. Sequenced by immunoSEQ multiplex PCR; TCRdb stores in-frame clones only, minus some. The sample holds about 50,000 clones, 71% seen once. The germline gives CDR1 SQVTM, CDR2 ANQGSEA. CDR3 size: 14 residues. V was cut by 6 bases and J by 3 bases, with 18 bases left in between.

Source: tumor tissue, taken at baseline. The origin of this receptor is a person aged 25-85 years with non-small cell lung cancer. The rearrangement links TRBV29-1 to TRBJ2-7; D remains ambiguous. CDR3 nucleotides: TGCAGCGTCGCGGAATGGACGCAGCTCTACGAGCAGTACTTC. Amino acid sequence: CSVAEWTQLYEQYF.